Listed below are T cell receptor beta chains from one sample, sequenced in a study of cytomegalovirus exposure and HLA in healthy donors. Sequencing was performed with immunoSEQ multiplex PCR; in TCRdb, only in-frame clones are kept and a portion is missing. The sample contains approximately 130,000 clones, over 65% of which appear only once. Sequencing used PBMCs. Every receptor here comes from a man in his late teens or twenties in good health and CMV-seronegative. CDR3s include the opening cysteine and the closing phenylalanine or tryptophan. A D gene is named only where the DNA matches it firmly. The listing skips clone size in some rows; elsewhere it reads once, few, many or a size class.

size: .; J: TRBJ2-5; D: .; length: 13; V: TRBV5-6; CDR3: CASSQDLQETQYF; DNA: TGTGCCAGCAGCCAGGATTTGCAAGAGACCCAGTACTTC
size: .; J: TRBJ1-6; D: TRBD1; length: 15; V: TRBV11-2; CDR3: CASSPKGAWSSPLHF; DNA: TGTGCCAGCAGCCCGAAGGGGGCGTGGAGTTCACCCCTCCACTTT
size: .; J: TRBJ1-2; D: TRBD1; length: 13; V: TRBV27; CDR3: CASSPRTGDGYTF; DNA: TGTGCCAGCAGTCCCCGGACAGGGGATGGCTACACCTTC
size: once; J: TRBJ2-7; D: .; length: 13; V: TRBV6-4; CDR3: CASTNSALEEQYF; DNA: TGTGCCAGCACCAACAGTGCCCTCGAGGAGCAGTACTTC
size: .; J: TRBJ1-4; D: TRBD1; length: 19; V: TRBV10-2; CDR3: CASTVSGTGIGTTNEKLFF; DNA: TGCGCCAGCACCGTATCCGGGACAGGGATTGGAACAACTAATGAAAAACTGTTTTTT
size: few; J: TRBJ1-1; D: .; length: 13; V: TRBV27; CDR3: CASSLQGYTEAFF; DNA: TGTGCCAGCAGTTTGCAGGGGTACACTGAAGCTTTCTTT
size: .; J: TRBJ1-5; D: .; length: 15; V: TRBV9; CDR3: CASSASGNSNQPQHF; DNA: TGTGCCAGCAGCGCCTCAGGGAATAGCAATCAGCCCCAGCATTTT
size: once; J: TRBJ2-3; D: .; length: 15; V: TRBV19; CDR3: CASSSGGQRRDTQYF; DNA: TGTGCCAGTAGTAGCGGCGGGCAACGGCGGGATACGCAGTATTTT
size: .; J: TRBJ2-3; D: TRBD2; length: 14; V: TRBV2; CDR3: CASSASGGTDTQYF; DNA: TGTGCCAGCAGTGCCAGCGGGGGGACAGATACGCAGTATTTT
size: .; J: TRBJ1-3; D: TRBD1; length: 15; V: TRBV27; CDR3: CASRGQGVSGNTIYF; DNA: TGCGCCAGCAGAGGACAGGGGGTGTCTGGAAACACCATATATTTT
size: .; J: TRBJ2-2; D: .; length: 20; V: TRBV19; CDR3: CASSIDREGGKMDSTGELFF; DNA: TGTGCCAGTAGTATAGATCGAGAGGGCGGGAAGATGGACTCCACCGGGGAGCTGTTTTTT